This TCR beta chain is from a study of Ad26.COV2.S vaccination and SARS-CoV-2 variants. Background on the study: Doses of Ad26.COV2.S were injected into muscle once or twice, 56 days apart. Regarding the study as a whole: People given the vaccine had a wider spike-specific TCR breadth than placebo recipients did. Similar non-spike TCR breadth was observed in recipients of vaccine and of placebo.

Treatment in this sample: roughly 18 received Ad26.COV2.S at low or high dose, single or two shots; about 5 received placebo; per-sample allocation not given. All samples were drawn on day 63, counting from the first vaccine or placebo injection. Cohort 1b enrolled adults aged 18-55 years in Boston. In this sample, this clone turned up once. Its antigen is not known. With V trimmed by 2 bases and J by 0 bases, 7 bases remained unmatched. The CDR3 contains 17 residues. Germline values: CDR1 SGHTA, CDR2 FQGNSA. Profiling relied on immunoSEQ multiplex PCR, and the TCRdb table lists in-frame clones only, not all of them. The top ten hold approximately 2.5% of the sample, which has 350,000 to 500,000 clones, 85% to 90% seen once.

The V call is TRBV7-2, the J call TRBJ2-1, with 7 bases fitting TRBD1. This TCR derives from a person aged 18-65 years who received the Ad26.COV2.S COVID-19 vaccine or a placebo. Sequences were derived from peripheral blood, sampled in a trial of Ad26.COV2.S vaccine versus placebo. The DNA of the CDR3 is TGTGCCAGCAGCTTATTAGGGGGCTCTAGCTCCTACAATGAGCAGTTCTTC. Translating it yields CASSLLGGSSSYNEQFF.